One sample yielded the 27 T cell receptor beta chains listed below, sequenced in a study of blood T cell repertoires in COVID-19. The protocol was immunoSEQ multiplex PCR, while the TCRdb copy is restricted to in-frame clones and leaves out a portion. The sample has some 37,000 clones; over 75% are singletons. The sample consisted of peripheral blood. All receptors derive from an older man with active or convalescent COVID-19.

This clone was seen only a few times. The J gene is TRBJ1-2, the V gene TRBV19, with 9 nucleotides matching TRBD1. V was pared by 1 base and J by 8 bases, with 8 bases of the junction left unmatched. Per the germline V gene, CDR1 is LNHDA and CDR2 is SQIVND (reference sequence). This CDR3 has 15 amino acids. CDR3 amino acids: CASSIALGQGIGYTF. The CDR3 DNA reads TGTGCCAGTAGTATAGCTTTGGGACAGGGCATCGGCTACACCTTC.

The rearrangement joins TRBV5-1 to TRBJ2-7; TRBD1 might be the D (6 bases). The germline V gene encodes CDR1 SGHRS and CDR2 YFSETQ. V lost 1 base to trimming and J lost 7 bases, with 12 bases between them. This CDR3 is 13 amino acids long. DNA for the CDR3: TGCGCCAGCAGCTTGAGCACAGGGAGAGAGCAGTACTTC. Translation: CASSLSTGREQYF.

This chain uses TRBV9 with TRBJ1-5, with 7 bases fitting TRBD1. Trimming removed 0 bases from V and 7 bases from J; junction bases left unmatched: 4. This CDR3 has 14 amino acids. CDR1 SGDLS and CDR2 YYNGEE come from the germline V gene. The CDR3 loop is CASSVGGGLQPQHF. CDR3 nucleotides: TGTGCCAGCAGCGTAGGAGGGGGCTTGCAGCCCCAGCATTTT.

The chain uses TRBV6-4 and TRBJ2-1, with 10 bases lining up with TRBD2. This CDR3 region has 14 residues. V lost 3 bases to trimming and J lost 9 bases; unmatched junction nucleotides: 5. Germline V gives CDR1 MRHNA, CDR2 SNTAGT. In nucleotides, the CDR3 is TGTGCCAGCAGTGAACTAGCGGGACACGGTGAGCAGTTCTTC. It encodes CASSELAGHGEQFF.

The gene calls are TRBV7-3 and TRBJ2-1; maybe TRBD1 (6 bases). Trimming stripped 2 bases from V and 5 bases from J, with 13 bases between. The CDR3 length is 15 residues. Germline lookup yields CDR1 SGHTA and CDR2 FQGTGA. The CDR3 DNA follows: TGTGCCAGCAGCTTAGGGTTGAGGGGGAACAATGAGCAGTTCTTC. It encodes CASSLGLRGNNEQFF.

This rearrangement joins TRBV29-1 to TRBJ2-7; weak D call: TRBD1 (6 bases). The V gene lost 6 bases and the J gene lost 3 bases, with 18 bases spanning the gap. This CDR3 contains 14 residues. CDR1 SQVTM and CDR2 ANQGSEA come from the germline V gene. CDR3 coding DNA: TGCAGCGTCCAAGGGGGTGGGGGCCTCTACGAGCAGTACTTC. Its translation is CSVQGGGGLYEQYF.

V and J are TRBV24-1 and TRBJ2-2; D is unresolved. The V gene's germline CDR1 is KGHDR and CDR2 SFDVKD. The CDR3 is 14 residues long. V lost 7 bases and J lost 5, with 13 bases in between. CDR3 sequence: CATSSGQLTGELFF. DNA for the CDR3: TGTGCCACCAGCTCCGGTCAACTTACCGGGGAGCTGTTTTTT.

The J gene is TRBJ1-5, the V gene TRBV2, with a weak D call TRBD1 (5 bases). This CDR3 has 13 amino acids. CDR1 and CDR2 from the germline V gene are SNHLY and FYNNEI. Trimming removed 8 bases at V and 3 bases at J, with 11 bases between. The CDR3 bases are TGTGCCAGCCTCGGGGGGTACAATCAGCCCCAGCATTTT. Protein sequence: CASLGGYNQPQHF.

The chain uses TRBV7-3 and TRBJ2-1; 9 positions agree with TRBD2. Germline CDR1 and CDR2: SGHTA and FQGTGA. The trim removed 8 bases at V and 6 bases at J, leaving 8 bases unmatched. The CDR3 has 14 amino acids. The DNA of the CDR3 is TGTGCCAGCGGGATTAGCGGGGGTGTCAATGAGCAGTTCTTC. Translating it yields CASGISGGVNEQFF.

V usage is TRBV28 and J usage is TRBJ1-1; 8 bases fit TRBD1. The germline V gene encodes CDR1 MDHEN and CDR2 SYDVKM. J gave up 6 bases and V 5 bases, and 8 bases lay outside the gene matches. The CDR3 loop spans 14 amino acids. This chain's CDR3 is CASSRPDRGPEAFF. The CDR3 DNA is TGTGCCAGCAGTCGTCCCGACAGGGGCCCTGAAGCTTTCTTT.

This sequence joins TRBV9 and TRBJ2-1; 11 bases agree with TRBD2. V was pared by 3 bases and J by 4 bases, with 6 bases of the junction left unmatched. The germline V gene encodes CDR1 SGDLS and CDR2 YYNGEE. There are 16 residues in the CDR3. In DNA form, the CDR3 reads TGTGCCAGCAGCGCCCAGCTAGCGGGGGGATACAATGAGCAGTTCTTC. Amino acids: CASSAQLAGGYNEQFF.

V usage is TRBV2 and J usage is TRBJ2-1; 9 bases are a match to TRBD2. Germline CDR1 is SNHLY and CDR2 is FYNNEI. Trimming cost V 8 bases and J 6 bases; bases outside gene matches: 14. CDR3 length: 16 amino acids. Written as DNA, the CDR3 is TGTGCCAGCGGGAAGCGGGGGGCCAACCGAGGCAATGAGCAGTTCTTC. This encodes CASGKRGANRGNEQFF.

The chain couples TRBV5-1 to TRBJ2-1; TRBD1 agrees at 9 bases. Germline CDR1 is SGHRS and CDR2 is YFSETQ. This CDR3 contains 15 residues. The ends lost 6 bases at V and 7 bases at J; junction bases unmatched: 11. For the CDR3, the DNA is TGCGCCAGCAACAGGGGGGACAGGGAGACGAATGAGCAGTTCTTC. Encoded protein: CASNRGDRETNEQFF.

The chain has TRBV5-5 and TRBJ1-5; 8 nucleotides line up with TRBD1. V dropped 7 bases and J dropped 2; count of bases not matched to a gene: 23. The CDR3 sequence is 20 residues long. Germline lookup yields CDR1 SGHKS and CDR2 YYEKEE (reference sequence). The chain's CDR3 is CASGSQGETKILAGNQPQHF. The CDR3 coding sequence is TGTGCCAGCGGGTCACAGGGGGAGACAAAAATATTAGCGGGCAATCAGCCCCAGCATTTT.

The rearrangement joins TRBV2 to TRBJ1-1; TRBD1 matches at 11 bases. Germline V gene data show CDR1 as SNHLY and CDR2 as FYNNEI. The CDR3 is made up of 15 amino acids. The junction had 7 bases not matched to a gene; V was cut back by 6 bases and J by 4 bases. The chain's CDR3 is CASRPPGQGVTEAFF. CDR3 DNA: TGTGCCAGCAGACCCCCGGGACAGGGGGTCACTGAAGCTTTCTTT.

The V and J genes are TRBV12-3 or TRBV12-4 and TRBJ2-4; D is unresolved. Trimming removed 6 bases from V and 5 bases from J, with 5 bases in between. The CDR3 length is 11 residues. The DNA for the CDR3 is TGTGCCAGCAGCTTCCAAAACATTCAGTACTTC. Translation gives CASSFQNIQYF.

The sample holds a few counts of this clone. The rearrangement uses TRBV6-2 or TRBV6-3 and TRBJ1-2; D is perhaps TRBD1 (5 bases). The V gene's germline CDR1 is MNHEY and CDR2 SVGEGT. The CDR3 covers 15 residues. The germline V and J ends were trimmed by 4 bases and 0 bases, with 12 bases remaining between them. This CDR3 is CASSFGAPTNYGYTF. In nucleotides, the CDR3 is TGTGCCAGCAGTTTTGGGGCACCTACTAACTATGGCTACACCTTC.

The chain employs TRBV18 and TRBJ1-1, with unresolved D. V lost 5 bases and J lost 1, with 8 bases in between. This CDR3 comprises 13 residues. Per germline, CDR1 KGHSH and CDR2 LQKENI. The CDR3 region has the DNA TGTGCCAGCTCATCCGCGTGGAACACTGAAGCTTTCTTT. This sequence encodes CASSSAWNTEAFF.

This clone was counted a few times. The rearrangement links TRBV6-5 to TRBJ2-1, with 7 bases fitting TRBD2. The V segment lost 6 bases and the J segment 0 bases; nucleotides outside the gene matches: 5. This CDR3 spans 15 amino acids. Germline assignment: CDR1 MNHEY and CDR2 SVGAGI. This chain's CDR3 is CASSPAGSSYNEQFF. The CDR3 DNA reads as TGTGCCAGCAGCCCAGCGGGGAGCTCCTACAATGAGCAGTTCTTC.

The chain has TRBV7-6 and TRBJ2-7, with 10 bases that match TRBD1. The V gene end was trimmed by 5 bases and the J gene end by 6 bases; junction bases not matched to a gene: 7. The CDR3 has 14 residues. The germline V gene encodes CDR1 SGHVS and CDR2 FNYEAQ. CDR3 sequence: CASSPKTGGGEQYF. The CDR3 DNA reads TGTGCCAGCAGCCCGAAGACAGGGGGCGGCGAGCAGTACTTC. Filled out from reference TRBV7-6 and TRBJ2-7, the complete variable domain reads GAGVSQSPRYKVTKRGQDVALRCDPISGHVSLYWYRQALGQGPEFLTYFNYEAQQDKSGLPNDRFSAERPEGSISTLTIQRTEQRDSAMYRCASSPKTGGGEQYFGPGTRLTVT.

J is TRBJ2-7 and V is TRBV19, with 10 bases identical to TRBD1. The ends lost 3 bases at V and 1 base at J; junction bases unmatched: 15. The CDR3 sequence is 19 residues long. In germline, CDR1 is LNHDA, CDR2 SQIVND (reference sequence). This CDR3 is CASSIPGTGASGHSYEQYF. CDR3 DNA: TGTGCCAGTAGTATCCCCGGGACAGGGGCTAGCGGACATTCCTACGAGCAGTACTTC. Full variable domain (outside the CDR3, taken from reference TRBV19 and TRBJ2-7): DGGITQSPKYLFRKEGQNVTLSCEQNLNHDAMYWYRQDPGQGLRLIYYSQIVNDFQKGDIAEGYSVSREKKESFPLTVTSAQKNPTAFYLCASSIPGTGASGHSYEQYFGPGTRLTVT.

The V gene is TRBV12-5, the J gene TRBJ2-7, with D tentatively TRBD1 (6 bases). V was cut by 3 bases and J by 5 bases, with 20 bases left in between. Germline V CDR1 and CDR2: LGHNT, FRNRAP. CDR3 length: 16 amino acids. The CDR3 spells CASGLTLWAGADEQYF. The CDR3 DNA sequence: TGTGCTAGTGGTTTAACTCTCTGGGCAGGGGCAGACGAGCAGTACTTC. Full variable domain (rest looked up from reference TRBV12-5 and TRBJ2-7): DARVTQTPRHKVTEMGQEVTMRCQPILGHNTVFWYRQTMMQGLELLAYFRNRAPLDDSGMPKDRFSAEMPDATLATLKIQPSEPRDSAVYFCASGLTLWAGADEQYFGPGTRLTVT.

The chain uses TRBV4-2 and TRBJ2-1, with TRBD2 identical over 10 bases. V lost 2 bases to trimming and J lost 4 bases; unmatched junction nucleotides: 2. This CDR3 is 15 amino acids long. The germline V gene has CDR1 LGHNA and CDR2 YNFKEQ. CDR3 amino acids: CASSQTSGKYNEQFF. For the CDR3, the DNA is TGTGCCAGCAGCCAAACTAGCGGGAAATACAATGAGCAGTTCTTC.

Written as DNA, the CDR3 is TGTGCCAGCAGCTCTAGCGGGGGGAGGCAGACCCAGTACTTC. Protein: CASSSSGGRQTQYF. This chain joins TRBV7-6 and TRBJ2-5; TRBD2 matches 11 bases. Germline loops: CDR1 SGHVS, CDR2 FNYEAQ. The CDR3 is made up of 14 amino acids. J lost 6 bases, V lost 4 bases, and 4 bases had no gene match.

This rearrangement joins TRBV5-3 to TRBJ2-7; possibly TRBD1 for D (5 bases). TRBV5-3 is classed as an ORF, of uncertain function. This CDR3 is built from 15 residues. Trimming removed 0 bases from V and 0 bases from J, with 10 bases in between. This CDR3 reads CARSLEGESSYEQYF. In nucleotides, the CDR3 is TGTGCCAGAAGCTTGGAAGGGGAAAGCTCCTACGAGCAGTACTTC.

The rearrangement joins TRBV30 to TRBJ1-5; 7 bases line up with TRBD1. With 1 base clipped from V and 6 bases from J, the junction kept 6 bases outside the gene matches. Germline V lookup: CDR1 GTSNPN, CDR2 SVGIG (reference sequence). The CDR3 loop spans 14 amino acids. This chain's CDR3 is CAWSANRGPQPQHF. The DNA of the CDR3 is TGTGCCTGGAGTGCCAACAGGGGCCCTCAGCCCCAGCATTTT. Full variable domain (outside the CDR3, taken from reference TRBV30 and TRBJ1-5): SQTIHQWPATLVQPVGSPLSLECTVEGTSNPNLYWYRQAAGRGLQLLFYSVGIGQISSEVPQNLSASRPQDRQFILSSKKLLLSDSGFYLCAWSANRGPQPQHFGDGTRLSIL.

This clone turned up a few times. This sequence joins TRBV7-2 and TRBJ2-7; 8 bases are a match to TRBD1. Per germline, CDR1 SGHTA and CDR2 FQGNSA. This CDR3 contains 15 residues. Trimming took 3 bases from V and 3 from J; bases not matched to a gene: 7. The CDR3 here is CASSFPPGTGYEQYF. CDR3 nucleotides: TGTGCCAGCAGCTTTCCGCCCGGGACAGGCTACGAGCAGTACTTC. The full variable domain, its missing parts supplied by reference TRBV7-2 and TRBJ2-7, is GAGVSQSPSNKVTEKGKDVELRCDPISGHTALYWYRQSLGQGLEFLIYFQGNSAPDKSGLPSDRFSAERTGGSVSTLTIQRTQQEDSAVYLCASSFPPGTGYEQYFGPGTRLTVT.